This TCR beta chain was recorded in a study of T cells in Graves' hyperthyroidism and ophthalmopathy. General observations from the study: Blood also carried most thyroid clonotypes expanded above 0.001.

RNA transcripts gave rise to amplified TCR beta CDR3 regions. An initial round of RT-PCR targeting the TCR CDR3 relied on the HTBI primer set. TCRdb passed the multiplex PCR reads through MiXCR, listing each CDR3 protein once. This table has some 650,000 distinct CDR3 sequences, roughly 15% appearing once. This clonotype was detected many times. The antigen remains unidentified. Deletions cut 0 bases from V and 6 bases from J, with 10 bases between. CDR3 size: 14 residues. Germline CDR1 is SGHRS and CDR2 is YFSETQ. Sequencing was done on a sample of blood. This clonotype originated in a woman aged 40 to 50 with Graves' ophthalmopathy. The V gene is TRBV5-1, the J gene TRBJ2-1, with D possibly being TRBD2 (6 bases). The CDR3 coding sequence is TGCGCCAGCAGCTTGGCTAGCGCGAGCAATGAGCAGTTCTTC. This sequence encodes CASSLASASNEQFF.